The sequence of this T cell receptor beta chain was determined in a study of CD8 T cells in Susac syndrome. After extraction with the RNeasy kit, about 0.5 to 1 ug of the RNA was reverse transcribed using random hexamers. TCRdb independently ran MiXCR on the immunoSEQ multiplex PCR reads; one entry per CDR3 protein. The table includes 120,000 or so distinct CDR3 sequences, roughly 95% detected once. V lost 5 bases and J lost 6; bases outside the gene matches: 14. This CDR3 has 16 amino acids. The germline gives CDR1 MDHEN, CDR2 SYDVKM. The gene calls are TRBV28 and TRBJ1-2; TRBD1 agrees at 8 bases. Sequenced: CD4+ T cells from PBMCs. The receptor comes from a human donor with Susac syndrome. CDR3 protein: CASSPPLGQGADGYTF. In DNA form, the CDR3 reads TGTGCCAGCAGTCCTCCTTTAGGGCAGGGGGCGGATGGCTACACCTTC.